The next 14 T cell receptor beta chains were all read from a single sample in a study of cytomegalovirus exposure and HLA in healthy donors. Amplification used 60 Vbeta primers and 13 Jbeta primers. Some clones are missing from TCRdb's copy, which holds only in-frame ones; the method was immunoSEQ multiplex PCR. The profile shows roughly 120,000 clones, roughly 9.9% of them singletons. Sequencing used PBMCs. The receptors derive from a young man in good health and CMV-seronegative.

The rearrangement joins TRBV5-1 to TRBJ1-4, with 7 bases identical to TRBD1. The V segment lost 3 bases and the J segment 8 bases; nucleotides outside the gene matches: 7. Germline CDR1 and CDR2: SGHRS and YFSETQ. This CDR3 contains 14 residues. The CDR3 DNA reads TGCGCCAGCAGCTACGGGACAGAGGGCGAAAAACTGTTTTTT. Residues: CASSYGTEGEKLFF. Full variable domain (rest looked up from reference TRBV5-1 and TRBJ1-4): KAGVTQTPRYLIKTRGQQVTLSCSPISGHRSVSWYQQTPGQGLQFLFEYFSETQRNKGNFPGRFSGRQFSNSRSEMNVSTLELGDSALYLCASSYGTEGEKLFFGSGTQLSVL.

This chain links TRBV5-6 with TRBJ2-2; D may be TRBD2 (5 bases). The CDR3 is 15 residues long. Looked up from germline, CDR1 is SGHDT and CDR2 is YYEEEE. Trimming cost V 3 bases and J 5 bases, with 14 bases left between them. In DNA form, the CDR3 reads TGTGCCAGCAGCTCCACGGGATTGGTGACCGGGGAGCTGTTTTTT. This sequence encodes CASSSTGLVTGELFF.

This clone showed up just a few times. J is TRBJ1-5 and V is TRBV11-2; 11 bases map to TRBD1. CDR3 size: 18 residues. Looked up from germline, CDR1 is SGHAT and CDR2 is FQNNGV. The ends lost 7 bases at V and 2 bases at J; junction bases unmatched: 13. CDR3 DNA sequence: TGTGCCAGCAACACGTCCCGGACAGGGGGCACTGGCAATCAGCCCCAGCATTTT. It codes for CASNTSRTGGTGNQPQHF.

This clone was detected only a few times. This chain connects TRBV5-4 to TRBJ2-7, with no clear D. The germline V gene encodes CDR1 SGHNT and CDR2 YYREEE (reference sequence). The V gene lost 2 bases and the J gene lost 5 bases, with 5 bases spanning the gap. This CDR3 has 11 amino acids. The DNA of the CDR3 is TGTGCCAGCAGCTTAGAGCACGAGCAGTACTTC. It is translated as CASSLEHEQYF.

V is TRBV5-4 and J is TRBJ2-3, with 8 bases matching TRBD1. CDR1 is SGHNT, CDR2 YYREEE, per germline (reference sequence). This CDR3 has 15 amino acids. V was pared by 4 bases and J by 3 bases, with 7 bases of the junction left unmatched. The CDR3 spells CASSIGQGVTDTQYF. The CDR3 DNA sequence: TGTGCCAGCAGCATTGGACAGGGAGTGACAGATACGCAGTATTTT.

The table lists this clone with a few counts. Other nucleotide sequences from this sample produce the same CDR3. The V gene is TRBV7-9, the J gene TRBJ1-6, with 9 bases matching TRBD1. V was pared by 5 bases and J by 6 bases, with 5 bases of the junction left unmatched. CDR1 is SEHNR and CDR2 is FQNEAQ in the germline V gene (reference sequence). The CDR3 totals 15 residues. CDR3 protein: CASSLQGAGNSPLHF. In DNA, the CDR3 is TGTGCCAGCAGCCTACAGGGGGCAGGTAATTCACCCCTCCACTTT.

This clone turned up a few times. The J gene is TRBJ2-7, the V gene TRBV30, with 9 nucleotides matching TRBD1. Germline CDR1 is GTSNPN and CDR2 is SVGIG (reference sequence). The ends lost 2 bases at V and 0 bases at J; junction bases unmatched: 5. There are 15 residues in the CDR3. CDR3 residues: CAWSPGTGSSYEQYF. In DNA, the CDR3 is TGTGCCTGGAGTCCAGGGACAGGGTCCTCCTACGAGCAGTACTTC.

CDR3 in DNA: TGTGCCAGCAGTTACTCGAAGGGGAGGGTGTGGGAGACCCAGTACTTC. This sequence encodes CASSYSKGRVWETQYF. V and J are TRBV6-5 and TRBJ2-5; TRBD2 agrees at 7 bases. Germline V CDR1 and CDR2: MNHEY, SVGAGI. The CDR3 has 16 residues. J lost 5 bases, V lost 0 bases, and 9 bases had no gene match.

This clone turned up a few times. J is TRBJ2-2 and V is TRBV5-6; 9 bases match TRBD1. Germline V gene sequence: CDR1 SGHDT, CDR2 YYEEEE. V trimming: 2 bases; J trimming: 6 bases; junction bases outside the gene matches: 5. This CDR3 contains 15 residues. DNA for the CDR3: TGTGCCAGCAGCTTTGGGACAGGGAAGGCCGGGGAGCTGTTTTTT. Translation: CASSFGTGKAGELFF.

Worth noting for this clone: The junction shows a germline mismatch at one end, possibly a read error. This chain connects TRBV29-1 to TRBJ2-1; 8 nucleotides line up with TRBD2. CDR3 length equals 14 residues. CDR1 is SQVTM and CDR2 is ANQGSEA in the germline V gene. Written as DNA, the CDR3 is TGCAGCGTTGGGGGCGGGAGGATCTACAATGCGCAGTTCTTC. Protein sequence: CSVGGGRIYNAQFF.

The sample holds a few counts of this clone. V gene TRBV29-1 combines with J gene TRBJ2-3; D is unclear. Per the germline V gene, CDR1 is SQVTM and CDR2 is ANQGSEA. Trimming cost V 5 bases and J 0 bases, with 12 bases left between them. This CDR3 is 14 amino acids long. In nucleotides, the CDR3 is TGCAGCGTTAATAATCCCTTTAGCACAGATACGCAGTATTTT. Translating it yields CSVNNPFSTDTQYF.

J is TRBJ1-1 and V is TRBV18, with 9 bases identical to TRBD1. CDR3 size: 13 residues. Trimming cost V 4 bases and J 8 bases; bases outside gene matches: 5. Looked up from germline, CDR1 is KGHSH and CDR2 is LQKENI. The CDR3 region is CASSQGQGNEAFF. Here the CDR3 DNA reads TGTGCCAGCTCACAGGGACAGGGTAACGAAGCTTTCTTT.

This clone was recorded a few times. The chain has TRBV10-3 and TRBJ1-3, with D uncertain. V was shortened by 0 bases and J by 0 bases, with 12 bases between the two germline ends. Germline V CDR1 and CDR2: ENHRY, SYGVKD. The CDR3 contains 17 residues. The CDR3 sequence is CAISESAGRFSGNTIYF. The DNA for the CDR3 is TGTGCCATCAGTGAGTCGGCAGGAAGGTTCTCTGGAAACACCATATATTTT.

This clone was seen a handful of times. The chain employs TRBV11-3 and TRBJ1-1; perhaps TRBD1 as D (5 bases). The CDR3 has 13 residues. Germline CDR1 reads SGHNT; CDR2 reads YENEEA. Trimming shortened V by 4 bases and J by 5 bases, and 11 bases separated the two germline ends. The CDR3 region is CASSSAGHTEAFF. CDR3 DNA: TGTGCCAGCAGCTCGGCAGGGCATACTGAAGCTTTCTTT.